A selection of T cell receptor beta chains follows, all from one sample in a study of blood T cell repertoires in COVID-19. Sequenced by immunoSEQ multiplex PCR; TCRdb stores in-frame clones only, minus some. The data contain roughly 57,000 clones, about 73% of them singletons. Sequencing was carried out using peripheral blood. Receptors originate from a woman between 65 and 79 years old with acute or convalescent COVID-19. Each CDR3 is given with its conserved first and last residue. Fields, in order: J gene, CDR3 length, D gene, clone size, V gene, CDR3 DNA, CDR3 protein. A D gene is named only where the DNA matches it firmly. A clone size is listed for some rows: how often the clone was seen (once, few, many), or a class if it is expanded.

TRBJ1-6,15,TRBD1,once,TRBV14,TGTGCCAGCAGCAGACAAACAGGGGGCGGTTCACCCCTCCACTTT,CASSRQTGGGSPLHF
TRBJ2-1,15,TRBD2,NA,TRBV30,TGTGCCTGGAGCTTTTTCCCGGGACTAGGGAATGAGCAGTTCTTC,CAWSFFPGLGNEQFF
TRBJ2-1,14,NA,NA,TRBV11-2,TGTGCCAGCAGCCCCGGGGTGGGCGGCAGTGAGCAGTTCTTC,CASSPGVGGSEQFF
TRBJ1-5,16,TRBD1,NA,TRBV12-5,TGTGCTAGTGGTTTGGGTTCAGGGGGAGGATTTCAGCCCCAGCATTTT,CASGLGSGGGFQPQHF
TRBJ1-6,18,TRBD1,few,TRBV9,TGTGCCAGCAGCGTGGGACAGGGGCTAAGCTCCTATAATTCACCCCTCCACTTT,CASSVGQGLSSYNSPLHF
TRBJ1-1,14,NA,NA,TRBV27,TGTGCCAGCAGTTTGGGGACACTGAACACTGAAGCTTTCTTT,CASSLGTLNTEAFF
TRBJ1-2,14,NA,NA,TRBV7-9,TGTGCCAGCAGAGAGGGCAGCTCCTTCTATGGCTACACCTTC,CASREGSSFYGYTF
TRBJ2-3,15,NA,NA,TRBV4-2,TGTGCCAGCAGCCAAGGAGGGACTCTAGCAGGTACGCAGTATTTT,CASSQGGTLAGTQYF
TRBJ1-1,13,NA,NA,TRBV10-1,TGCGCCAGCAGTGAGGGTCCGGTCACTGAAGCTTTCTTT,CASSEGPVTEAFF
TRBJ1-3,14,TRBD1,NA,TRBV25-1,TGTGCCAGCAGTGACACAGGGGCCAGCAACACCATATATTTT,CASSDTGASNTIYF
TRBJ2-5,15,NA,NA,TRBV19,TGTGCCAGTAGTACCGGTCGGCAGGGATTTGCGACCCAGTACTTC,CASSTGRQGFATQYF
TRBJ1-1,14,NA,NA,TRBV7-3,TGTGCCAGCAGCTTAACACTTCAGAACACTGAAGCTTTCTTT,CASSLTLQNTEAFF
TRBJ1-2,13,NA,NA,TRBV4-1,TGCGCCAGCAGCTACCGGGACTCATATGGCTACACCTTC,CASSYRDSYGYTF
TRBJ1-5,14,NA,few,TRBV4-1,TGCGCCAGCAGCCAAGACGGGTGGCGTCAGCCCCAGCATTTT,CASSQDGWRQPQHF
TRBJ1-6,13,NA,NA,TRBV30,TGTGCCTGGAGTGTAGGGGATAATTCACCCCTCCACTTT,CAWSVGDNSPLHF
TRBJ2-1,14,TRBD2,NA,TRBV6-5,TGTGCCAGCAGCCGACTAGCGGGGGGCAATGAGCAGTTCTTC,CASSRLAGGNEQFF
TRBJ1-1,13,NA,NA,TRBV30,TGTGCCTGGAGTGGACAGGTCTTGGCTGAAGCTTTCTTT,CAWSGQVLAEAFF
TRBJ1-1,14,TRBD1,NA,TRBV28,TGTGCCAGCAGCCAAGGGGGACAGGGTACTGAAGCTTTCTTT,CASSQGGQGTEAFF
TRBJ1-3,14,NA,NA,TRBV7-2,TGTGCCAGCCGCAAGGGGGGGGCTGGAAACACCATATATTTT,CASRKGGAGNTIYF
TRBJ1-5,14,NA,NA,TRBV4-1,TGCGCCAGCAGCCAAGTCCCCAACAATCAGCCCCAGCATTTT,CASSQVPNNQPQHF
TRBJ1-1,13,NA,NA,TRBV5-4,TGTGCCAGCAGCTTGACACGAAACACTGAAGCTTTCTTT,CASSLTRNTEAFF
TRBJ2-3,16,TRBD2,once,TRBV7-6,TGTGCCAGCAGCTATAGCGGGGGGGCTAGCACAGATACGCAGTATTTT,CASSYSGGASTDTQYF
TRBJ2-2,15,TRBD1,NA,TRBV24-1,TGTGCCACCGGCCGGGACAGGACGAACACCGGGGAGCTGTTTTTT,CATGRDRTNTGELFF
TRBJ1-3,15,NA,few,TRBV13,TGTGCCAGCAGCCGTTCCCTAGATATCGGAAACACCATATATTTT,CASSRSLDIGNTIYF
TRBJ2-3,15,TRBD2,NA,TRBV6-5,TGTGCCAGCAGTCGAGCGGGGGCCCGCACAGATACGCAGTATTTT,CASSRAGARTDTQYF
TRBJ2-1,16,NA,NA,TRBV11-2,TGTGCCAGCAGCCCAATCACCGGGCAGGGTCCGAATGAGCAGTTCTTC,CASSPITGQGPNEQFF
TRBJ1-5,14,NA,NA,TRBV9,TGTGCCAGCAGCGTAGGGGCAGGCAATCAGCCCCAGCATTTT,CASSVGAGNQPQHF
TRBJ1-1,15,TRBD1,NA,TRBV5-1,TGCGCCAGCAGCCCGCGACAGGGTTTGAACACTGAAGCTTTCTTT,CASSPRQGLNTEAFF
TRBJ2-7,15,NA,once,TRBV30,TGTGCCTGGAGTAGGGGGGGCGCGGAGTCCTACGAGCAGTACTTC,CAWSRGGAESYEQYF
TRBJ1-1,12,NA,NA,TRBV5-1,TGCGCCAGCAGCCTCCCGGCGGCTGAAGCTTTCTTT,CASSLPAAEAFF
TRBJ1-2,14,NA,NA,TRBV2,TGTGCCAGCAGTGTCCGACAGTCTAACTATGGCTACACCTTC,CASSVRQSNYGYTF
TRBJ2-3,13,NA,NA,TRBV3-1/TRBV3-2,TGTGCCAGCAGCCGGGGACTCCTAGATACGCAGTATTTT,CASSRGLLDTQYF
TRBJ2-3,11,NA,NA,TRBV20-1,TGCAGTGTTATGAGCGGGCATACGCAGTATTTT,CSVMSGHTQYF
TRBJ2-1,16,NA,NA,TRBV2,TGTGCCAGCAGTGACTACGGGGAAAGCTCCTACAATGAGCAGTTCTTC,CASSDYGESSYNEQFF
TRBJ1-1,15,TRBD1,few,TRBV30,TGTGCCTGGAGCGGTCCCCCCAGGGGGCGGACTGAAGCTTTCTTT,CAWSGPPRGRTEAFF
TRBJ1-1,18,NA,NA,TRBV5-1,TGCGCCAGCAGCCACCAATCTACAGGACGCCGCATGAACACTGAAGCTTTCTTT,CASSHQSTGRRMNTEAFF
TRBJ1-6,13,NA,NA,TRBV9,TGTGCCAGCAGCGTACGGGATAATTCACCCCTCCACTTT,CASSVRDNSPLHF
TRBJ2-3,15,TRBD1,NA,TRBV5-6,TGTGCCAGCAAGCTTCGGGACAGAAACACAGATACGCAGTATTTT,CASKLRDRNTDTQYF
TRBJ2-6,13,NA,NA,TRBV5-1,TGCGCCAGCAGAGGGACAGGGGCCAACGTCCTGACTTTC,CASRGTGANVLTF
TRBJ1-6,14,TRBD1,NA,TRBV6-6,TGTGCCAGCAGTCCCGGGACAGGGCCGTCACCCCTCCACTTT,CASSPGTGPSPLHF
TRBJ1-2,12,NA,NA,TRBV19,TGTGCCAGTTACAGGGTCGGAGGAGGCTACACCTTC,CASYRVGGGYTF